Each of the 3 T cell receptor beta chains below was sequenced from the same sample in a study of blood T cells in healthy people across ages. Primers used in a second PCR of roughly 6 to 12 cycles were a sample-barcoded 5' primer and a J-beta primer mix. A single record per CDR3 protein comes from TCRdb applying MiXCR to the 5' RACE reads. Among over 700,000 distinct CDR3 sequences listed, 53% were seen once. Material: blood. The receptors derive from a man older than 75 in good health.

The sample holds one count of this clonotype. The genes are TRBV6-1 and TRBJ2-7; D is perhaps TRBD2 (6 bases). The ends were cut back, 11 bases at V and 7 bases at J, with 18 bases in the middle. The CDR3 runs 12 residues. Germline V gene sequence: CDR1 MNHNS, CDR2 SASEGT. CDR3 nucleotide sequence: TGTGCCGGTGGCTTTTTGGGGGGAGAGCAGTACTTC. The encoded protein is CAGGFLGGEQYF.

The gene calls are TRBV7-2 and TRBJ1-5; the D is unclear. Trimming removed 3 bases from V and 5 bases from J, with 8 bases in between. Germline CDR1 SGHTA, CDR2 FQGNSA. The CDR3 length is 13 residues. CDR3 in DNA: TGTGCCAGCAGCTTCGATTTGGATCAGCCCCAGCATTTT. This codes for CASSFDLDQPQHF.

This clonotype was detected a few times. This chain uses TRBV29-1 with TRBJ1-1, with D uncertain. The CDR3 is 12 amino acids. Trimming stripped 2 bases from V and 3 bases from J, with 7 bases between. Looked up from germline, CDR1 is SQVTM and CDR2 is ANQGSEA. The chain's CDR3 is CSVEPSHTEAFF. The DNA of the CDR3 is TGCAGCGTTGAACCGAGCCACACTGAAGCTTTCTTT. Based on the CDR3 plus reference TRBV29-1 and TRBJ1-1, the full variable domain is SAVISQKPSRDICQRGTSLTIQCQVDSQVTMMFWYRQQPGQSLTLIATANQGSEATYESGFVIDKFPISRPNLTFSTLTVSNMSPEDSSIYLCSVEPSHTEAFFGQGTRLTVV.